A single sample is the source of the 30 T cell receptor beta chains below, sequenced in a study of tumor-infiltrating lymphocytes in primary liver carcinoma (dated by TCRdb to 2016 to 2017). These reads were obtained on an Illumina HiSeq 2500. Using a constant-region primer and ProtoScript II reverse transcriptase, TCRbeta-specific cDNA was reverse-transcribed from approximately 500 ng total RNA. The TCRbeta libraries were prepared through three rounds of nested multiplex PCR following a slightly modified ARM-PCR procedure. The first two PCR rounds used multiplex TRBV1-TRBV30 forward primers with a Cbeta reverse primer, each for approximately 10 cycles. TCRdb reran the public reads through fastp at Q25 and MiXCR, keeping productive beta chains. Each CDR3 protein gets just one entry, which takes the most common genes and DNA from the rows behind it. A total of 100,000 or so distinct CDR3 sequences appear in this sample, about 70% of them only once. Roughly 10% of the sample is held by the ten biggest clonotypes.

Total RNA and DNA were co-extracted without cell sorting from roughly 20-30 mg of bulk tissue using the AllPrep DNA/RNA mini kit. Sequencing used liver tumor tissue from sampling region 5. What this sample's cell subset or site label stands for: tumor region T5, tumor centre. These receptor sequences come from a woman aged 55-69 years with primary liver carcinoma and hepatitis B virus infection.

This clonotype was recorded once. A junction boundary mismatches the germline segment, possibly from a read error. The chain joins TRBV11-2 to TRBJ2-3; D is possibly TRBD2 (6 bases). Germline CDR1 SGHAT, CDR2 FQNNGV. This CDR3 is built from 14 residues. The CDR3 sequence is CASSVGLPTDAQYF. The CDR3 DNA sequence: TGTGCCAGCAGCGTCGGACTACCCACAGATGCGCAGTATTTT.

This clonotype showed up just once. The junction differs from germline at one of its ends, possibly a read error. The chain carries TRBV29-1 and TRBJ2-1; D is ambiguous. The CDR3 runs 13 residues. CDR1 is SQVTM, CDR2 ANQGSEA, per germline. CDR3 protein: CSLQAGRSNEQFF. In DNA, the CDR3 is TGCAGCTTGCAGGCCGGACGCAGCAATGAGCAATTCTTC.

The rearrangement links TRBV2 to TRBJ1-5; D is perhaps TRBD1 or TRBD2 (5 bases each). The better agreement between TRBJ2-3 and the DNA end casts doubt on the J call. Germline-derived CDR1 and CDR2 are SNHLY and FYNNEI. CDR3 length: 15 amino acids. CDR3 region: CASSVAGRSNQPQYF. In DNA, the CDR3 is TGTGCCAGCAGTGTTGCAGGGAGAAGCAATCAGCCCCAGTATTTT.

In the case of this clonotype: This could be a read error, since a much larger clone is one nucleotide away. The rearrangement links TRBV5-1 to TRBJ1-6; D gene ambiguous. Trimming shortened V by 6 bases and J by 7 bases, and 17 bases separated the two germline ends. From germline, CDR1 is SGHRS and CDR2 YFSETQ. The CDR3 totals 15 residues. CDR3 residues: CASTIDALENSPLHF. Written as DNA, the CDR3 is TGCGCCAGCACCATCGACGCGTTGGAGAATTCACCCCTCCACTTT.

About this clonotype: Its ends do not fully match the called genes, so a read error is possible. The V call is TRBV7-3, the J call TRBJ2-6; a weak D match, TRBD2 (5 bases). The germline V gene encodes CDR1 SGHTA and CDR2 FQGTGA. The CDR3 sequence is 18 residues long. CDR3 DNA: TGTGCCAGCAGCTTAACGGTCCAGGAGGCAAGTGGGCCCAACGTCCTGACTTTC. Translating it yields CASSLTVQEASGPNVLTF.

On this clonotype: One end of the junction is discordant with germline, which a read error may explain. CDR3 nucleotides: TGTACCAGGACCACGGGGACTAGCGGGAGAGGGAGCACAGATACGCAGTATTTT. The encoded protein is CTRTTGTSGRGSTDTQYF. The chain uses TRBV11-2 and TRBJ2-3, with 14 bases identical to TRBD2. Germline V gene lookup returns CDR1 SGHAT and CDR2 FQNNGV. The CDR3 sequence is 18 residues long.

As to this clonotype: At one of its ends the junction is not consistent with the germline gene, which may arise from a read error. CDR3 DNA sequence: TGTCCCAGTAGTGACGTAGCAGGAGGGTCCACAGATACGCAGTATTTT. It codes for CPSSDVAGGSTDTQYF. The genes are TRBV6-4 and TRBJ2-3; D perhaps matches TRBD2 (6 bases). Looked up from germline, CDR1 is MRHNA and CDR2 is SNTAGT. The CDR3 contains 16 residues.

In its sample, this clonotype is medium-sized. The chain recombines TRBV11-3 with TRBJ2-4, with D possibly called TRBD1 or TRBD2 (5 bases each). Trimming removed 3 bases at V and 3 bases at J, with 12 bases between. Germline V CDR1 and CDR2: SGHNT, YENEEA. The CDR3 contains 15 residues. CDR3 bases: TGTGCCAGCAGCTTCGAGGGGACCCGCAAAAACATTCAGTACTTC. It codes for CASSFEGTRKNIQYF.

In DNA form, the CDR3 reads TGCAGTGCTACACGATCTAGCACAGATACGCAGTATTTT. It is translated as CSATRSSTDTQYF. The rearrangement links TRBV20-1 to TRBJ2-3, with D unresolved. The CDR3 has 13 amino acids. V was clipped by 4 bases and J by 0 bases, with 8 bases between them. Germline V gene data show CDR1 as DFQATT and CDR2 as SNEGSKA (reference sequence).

Note on this clonotype: This clone may be a read error of a much larger clone one base away. The chain joins TRBV25-1 to TRBJ2-3; D perhaps matches TRBD2 (6 bases). The CDR3 length is 12 residues. Germline CDR1 is MGHDK and CDR2 is SYGVNS. The CDR3 loop reads CAISLGRDTQYF. DNA for the CDR3: TGTGCCATCAGTCTGGGGAGGGATACGCAGTATTTT.

Regarding this clonotype: The CDR3 does not close with the conserved phenylalanine or tryptophan, likely indicating a read error. The chain has TRBV28 and TRBJ1-5; no definite D call. Germline-derived CDR1 and CDR2 are MDHEN and SYDVKM. The CDR3 sequence is 17 residues long. V gave up 2 bases and J gave up 0 bases, with 14 bases separating them. CDR3 DNA: TGTGCCAGCAGTTTACCTAGGACCATTTATAGCAATCAGCCCCAGCATCTT. The encoded protein is CASSLPRTIYSNQPQHL.

Turning to this clonotype: The missing conserved phenylalanine or tryptophan at the end of this CDR3 makes a read error likely. The genes are TRBV5-6 and TRBJ2-3; D may correspond to TRBD1 or TRBD2 (5 bases each). With 3 bases removed from V and 6 bases from J, the gap between germline ends came to 8 bases. From germline, CDR1 is SGHDT and CDR2 YYEEEE. The CDR3 spans 12 residues. The CDR3 reads CASSSGTDTQYS. CDR3 DNA sequence: TGTGCCAGCAGCTCCGGGACGGATACGCAGTATTCT.

The J gene is TRBJ2-5, the V gene TRBV28; D gene ambiguous. V dropped 7 bases and J dropped 7 bases, with 16 bases sitting between them. Germline V gives CDR1 MDHEN, CDR2 SYDVKM. The CDR3 covers 13 residues. The CDR3 here is CASTAAGEGTQYF. CDR3 bases: TGTGCCAGCACTGCCGCTGGGGAAGGGACCCAGTACTTC.

A remark on this clonotype: Being one base from a much bigger clone, this may be a read error. The chain carries TRBV5-1 and TRBJ1-2; TRBD1 matches at 7 bases. This CDR3 comprises 14 residues. Germline V gene data show CDR1 as SGHRS and CDR2 as YFSETQ. The CDR3 DNA reads TGCACCAGCAGCTTGGCCGGACAGGAGGGGGGCTACACCTTC. This sequence encodes CTSSLAGQEGGYTF.

This clonotype has ten or more counts. The chain joins TRBV6-5 to TRBJ2-5; no clear D. CDR3 size: 13 residues. V lost 6 bases to trimming and J lost 7 bases, with 15 bases between them. CDR1 is MNHEY and CDR2 is SVGAGI in the germline V gene. CDR3 nucleotides: TGTGCCAGCAGCCCCCCCCCCTCAGGGACCCAGTACTTC. Encoded protein: CASSPPPSGTQYF.

The J gene is TRBJ1-6, the V gene TRBV29-1; the match to TRBD1 covers 7 bases. Germline V gene data show CDR1 as SQVTM and CDR2 as ANQGSEA. The V segment lost 8 bases and the J segment 7 bases; nucleotides outside the gene matches: 8. This CDR3 has 13 amino acids. CDR3 bases: TGCAGCATTGGTGACAGGGCAAATTCACCCCTCCACTTT. Protein: CSIGDRANSPLHF.

This clonotype was seen repeatedly, ten times or more. The V gene is TRBV24-1, the J gene TRBJ2-2, with 9 positions matching TRBD1. The CDR3 is 16 amino acids. Germline lookup yields CDR1 KGHDR and CDR2 SFDVKD. The V gene end was trimmed by 3 bases and the J gene end by 5 bases; junction bases not matched to a gene: 6. CDR3 bases: TGTGCCACCAGTGATAGGGGACAGGGAAGAACCGGGGAGCTGTTTTTT. It codes for CATSDRGQGRTGELFF.

With regard to this clonotype: It is likely a read error, because the conserved phenylalanine at the end of the CDR3 is missing. The V and J genes are TRBV29-1 and TRBJ1-1; D is perhaps TRBD1 (5 bases). CDR1 and CDR2 (germline): SQVTM, ANQGSEA. This CDR3 has 15 residues. This CDR3 reads CRVGPRQSLNTEAFS. The CDR3, as DNA: TGCAGAGTTGGCCCGAGACAGAGCCTGAACACTGAAGCTTTCTCT.

Remarks on this clonotype: A much larger clone differs by one base, so this may be a read error. The rearrangement links TRBV12-3 or TRBV12-4 to TRBJ2-5, with D perhaps TRBD2 (6 bases). V was trimmed by 6 bases and J by 5 bases, leaving 22 bases between them. The CDR3 loop spans 16 amino acids. As DNA, the CDR3 is TGTGCCAGCAGCCCTCTGGGGGACTGGGAAGTGGAGACCCAGTACTTC. Translating gives CASSPLGDWEVETQYF.

Concerning this clonotype itself: This likely comes from a read error, as the CDR3 has no conserved phenylalanine or tryptophan at its end. The chain joins TRBV6-1 to TRBJ2-1; D unclear. The ends were cut back, 3 bases at V and 4 bases at J, with 7 bases in the middle. The germline gives CDR1 MNHNS, CDR2 SASEGT. The length of the CDR3 is 13 residues. CDR3 DNA: TGTGCCAGCAGTGAGGTGGATTACAATGAGCAGTTCATC. This codes for CASSEVDYNEQFI.

Comments on this clonotype: Since no conserved phenylalanine or tryptophan closes the CDR3, a read error is the likely cause. This chain uses TRBV28 with TRBJ2-1; D possibly uses TRBD1 or TRBD2 (5 bases each). The CDR3 length is 16 residues. The V gene's germline CDR1 is MDHEN and CDR2 SYDVKM. Trimming shortened V by 4 bases and J by 10 bases, and 23 bases separated the two germline ends. The CDR3: CASSSLSGPSRREQFL. The CDR3 coding sequence is TGTGCCAGCAGTTCACTTTCGGGACCATCACGCAGGGAGCAGTTCTTA.

About this clonotype: An end of the junction does not agree with germline; a read error may underlie this. This chain connects TRBV6-5 to TRBJ1-2; D not resolved. Germline CDR1 MNHEY, CDR2 SVGAGI. The CDR3 totals 21 residues. The DNA of the CDR3 is TGTGCCAACAGTTACTTTTCAGTTAGCTACGCGGCCCCCGTAATAGGCTATGGTTACACCTTC. Protein sequence: CANSYFSVSYAAPVIGYGYTF.

On this clonotype: A junction end diverges from the germline sequence, so it may reflect a read error. The chain employs TRBV12-3 or TRBV12-4 and TRBJ2-7, with a weak D call TRBD2 (5 bases). The CDR3 extends over 15 amino acids. DNA of the CDR3: TGTGCCAGCAGTCCCCGGGGTAGTGGGATCTACGGGCAGTACTTC. Its protein product is CASSPRGSGIYGQYF.

As concerns this clonotype: It may be a read error: a sequence one base away is much more abundant. This chain uses TRBV5-1 with TRBJ1-2; D may be TRBD1 (5 bases). The germline gives CDR1 SGHRS, CDR2 YFSETQ. The CDR3 has 15 residues. CDR3 coding DNA: TGCGCCAGCAGCTTGGGACAGCCTGGAAACTGTGGCTACACCTTC. Protein: CASSLGQPGNCGYTF.

Note on this clonotype: This may be a read error: a much more frequent sequence differs by one nucleotide. This chain links TRBV12-3 or TRBV12-4 with TRBJ2-5, with a possible D match to TRBD1 (5 bases). The CDR3 extends over 14 amino acids. The CDR3 here is CAGSYQGWGETQYF. CDR3 DNA sequence: TGTGCCGGCAGTTACCAGGGTTGGGGAGAGACCCAGTACTTC.

This clonotype has at least ten counts. This chain joins TRBV6-5 and TRBJ2-1; the D gene is possibly TRBD1 (5 bases). With 4 bases removed from V and 9 bases from J, the gap between germline ends came to 13 bases. This CDR3 comprises 13 residues. Per the germline V gene, CDR1 is MNHEY and CDR2 is SVGAGI. Written as DNA, the CDR3 is TGTGCCAGCAGTTTGGGGCGCATCAGTGAGCAGTTCTTC. This encodes CASSLGRISEQFF.

About this clonotype itself: The junction departs from germline at one end; a sequencing error may be responsible. The V call is TRBV28, the J call TRBJ2-4; D not certain. The germline CDR1 and CDR2 sequences are MDHEN and SYDVKM. The CDR3 has 15 residues. The CDR3 loop is CASSLGQFVLNIQCF. For the CDR3, the DNA is TGTGCCAGTAGTCTAGGCCAATTCGTCCTAAACATTCAGTGCTTC.

As to this clonotype: Given a much more abundant clone one base away, this may be a read error. The gene calls are TRBV5-6 and TRBJ2-4; the D is unclear. Germline V gene data show CDR1 as SGHDT and CDR2 as YYEEEE. V was shortened by 3 bases and J by 9 bases, with 13 bases between the two germline ends. This CDR3 comprises 13 residues. This CDR3 is CASSSLTLSIQYF. DNA for the CDR3: TGTGCCAGCAGCTCGCTGACTCTGTCCATTCAGTACTTC.

This clonotype has more than one count but fewer than ten. One junction end does not reproduce the germline sequence, and a read error may be involved. The chain employs TRBV11-2 and TRBJ1-2; a possible D gene is TRBD1 (5 bases). Germline lookup yields CDR1 SGHAT and CDR2 FQNNGV. This CDR3 has 14 residues. CDR3 nucleotide sequence: TGTACCAGCAGCCTATTGACAGCCTTCTATGGCTACACCTTC. It codes for CTSSLLTAFYGYTF.

For this clonotype: A much more abundant neighbour one base away suggests this may be a read error. The chain links TRBV7-8 to TRBJ2-7; 8 bases line up with TRBD2. The CDR3 has 14 residues. Germline V lookup: CDR1 SGHVS, CDR2 FQNEAQ. The CDR3 bases are TGTGCCTGCAGTTCCGGGACTAGGAGGTACGAGCAGTACTTC. Residues: CACSSGTRRYEQYF.